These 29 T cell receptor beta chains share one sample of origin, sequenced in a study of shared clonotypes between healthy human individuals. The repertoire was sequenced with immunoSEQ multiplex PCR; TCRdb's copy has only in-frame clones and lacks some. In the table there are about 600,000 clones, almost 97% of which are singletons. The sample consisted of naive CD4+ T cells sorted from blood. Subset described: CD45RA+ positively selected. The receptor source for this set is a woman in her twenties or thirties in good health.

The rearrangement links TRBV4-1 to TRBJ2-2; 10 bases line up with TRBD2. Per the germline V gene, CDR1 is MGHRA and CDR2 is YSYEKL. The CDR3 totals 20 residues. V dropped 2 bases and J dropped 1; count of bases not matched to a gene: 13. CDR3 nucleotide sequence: TGCGCCAGCAGCCAACGACACGGAAGCCCTAGCGGGAGGAACACCGGGGAGCTGTTTTTT. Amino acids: CASSQRHGSPSGRNTGELFF.

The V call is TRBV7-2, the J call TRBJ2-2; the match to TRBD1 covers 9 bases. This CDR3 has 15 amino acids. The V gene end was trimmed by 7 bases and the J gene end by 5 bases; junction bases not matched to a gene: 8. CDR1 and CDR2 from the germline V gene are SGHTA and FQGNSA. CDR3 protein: CASITPGQGTGELFF. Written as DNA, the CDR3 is TGTGCCAGCATTACACCGGGACAGGGAACCGGGGAGCTGTTTTTT.

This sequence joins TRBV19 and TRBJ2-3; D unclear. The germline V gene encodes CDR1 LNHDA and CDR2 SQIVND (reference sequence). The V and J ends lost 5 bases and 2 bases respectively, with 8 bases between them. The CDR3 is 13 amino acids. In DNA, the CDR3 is TGTGCCAGTAGTCGTCAGATCACAGATACGCAGTATTTT. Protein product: CASSRQITDTQYF.

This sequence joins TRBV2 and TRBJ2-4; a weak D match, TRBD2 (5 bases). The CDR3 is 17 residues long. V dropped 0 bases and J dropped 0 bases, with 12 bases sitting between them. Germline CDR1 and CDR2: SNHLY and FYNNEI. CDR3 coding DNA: TGTGCCAGCAGTGAAGCGCTTGGCGGGCTAGCCAAAAACATTCAGTACTTC. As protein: CASSEALGGLAKNIQYF. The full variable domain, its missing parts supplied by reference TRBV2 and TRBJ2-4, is EPEVTQTPSHQVTQMGQEVILRCVPISNHLYFYWYRQILGQKVEFLVSFYNNEISEKSEIFDDQFSVERPDGSNFTLKIRSTKLEDSAMYFCASSEALGGLAKNIQYFGAGTRLSVL.

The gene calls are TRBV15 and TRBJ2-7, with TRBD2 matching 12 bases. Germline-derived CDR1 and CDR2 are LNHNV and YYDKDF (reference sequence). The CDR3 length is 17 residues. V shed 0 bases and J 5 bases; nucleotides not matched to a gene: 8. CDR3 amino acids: CATSRDRRRLAGDEQYF. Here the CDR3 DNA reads TGTGCCACCAGCAGAGATCGCCGGAGACTAGCGGGAGACGAGCAGTACTTC. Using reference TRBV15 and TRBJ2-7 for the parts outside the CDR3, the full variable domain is DAMVIQNPRYQVTQFGKPVTLSCSQTLNHNVMYWYQQKSSQAPKLLFHYYDKDFNNEADTPDNFQSRRPNTSFCFLDIRSPGLGDTAMYLCATSRDRRRLAGDEQYFGPGTRLTVT.

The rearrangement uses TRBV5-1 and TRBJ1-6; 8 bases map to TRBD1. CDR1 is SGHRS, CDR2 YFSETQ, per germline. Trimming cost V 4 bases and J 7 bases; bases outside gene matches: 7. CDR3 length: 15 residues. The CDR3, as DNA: TGCGCCAGCAGCGCCGGACAGGGAGAGAATTCACCCCTCCACTTT. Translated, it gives CASSAGQGENSPLHF.

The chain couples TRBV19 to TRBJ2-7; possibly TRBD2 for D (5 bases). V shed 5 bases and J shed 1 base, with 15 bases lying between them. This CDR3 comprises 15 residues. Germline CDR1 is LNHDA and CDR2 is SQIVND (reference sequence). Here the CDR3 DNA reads TGTGCCAGTAGTGACCGAGGGTTTAAGTCCTACGAGCAGTACTTC. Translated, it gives CASSDRGFKSYEQYF. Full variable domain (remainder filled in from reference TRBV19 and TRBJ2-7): DGGITQSPKYLFRKEGQNVTLSCEQNLNHDAMYWYRQDPGQGLRLIYYSQIVNDFQKGDIAEGYSVSREKKESFPLTVTSAQKNPTAFYLCASSDRGFKSYEQYFGPGTRLTVT.

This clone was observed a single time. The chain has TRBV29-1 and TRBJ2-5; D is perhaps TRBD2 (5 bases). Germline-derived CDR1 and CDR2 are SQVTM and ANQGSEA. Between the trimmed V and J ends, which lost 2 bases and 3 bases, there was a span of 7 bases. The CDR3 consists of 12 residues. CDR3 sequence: CSVEKRKETQYF. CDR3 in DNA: TGCAGCGTTGAAAAGCGGAAAGAGACCCAGTACTTC.

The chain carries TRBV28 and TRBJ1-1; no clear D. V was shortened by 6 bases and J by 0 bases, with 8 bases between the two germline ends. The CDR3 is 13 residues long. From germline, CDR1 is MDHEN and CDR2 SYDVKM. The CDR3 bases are TGTGCCAGCAGGCGGGAACTGAACACTGAAGCTTTCTTT. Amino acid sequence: CASRRELNTEAFF.

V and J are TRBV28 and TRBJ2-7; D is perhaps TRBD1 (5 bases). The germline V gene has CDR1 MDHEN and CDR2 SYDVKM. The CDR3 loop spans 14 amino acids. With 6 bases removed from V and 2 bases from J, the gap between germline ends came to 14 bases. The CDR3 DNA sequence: TGTGCCAGCAGCCCGAACCAGGGCGCCTACGAGCAGTACTTC. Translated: CASSPNQGAYEQYF.

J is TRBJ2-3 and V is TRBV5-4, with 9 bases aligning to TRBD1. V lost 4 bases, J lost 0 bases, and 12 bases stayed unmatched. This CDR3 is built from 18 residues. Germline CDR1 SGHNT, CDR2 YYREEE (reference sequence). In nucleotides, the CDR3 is TGTGCCAGCAGCCCAACAGGGGGCCTAAAGCATAGCACAGATACGCAGTATTTT. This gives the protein CASSPTGGLKHSTDTQYF. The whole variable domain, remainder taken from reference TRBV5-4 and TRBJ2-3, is ETGVTQSPTHLIKTRGQQVTLRCSSQSGHNTVSWYQQALGQGPQFIFQYYREEENGRGNFPPRFSGLQFPNYSSELNVNALELDDSALYLCASSPTGGLKHSTDTQYFGPGTRLTVL.

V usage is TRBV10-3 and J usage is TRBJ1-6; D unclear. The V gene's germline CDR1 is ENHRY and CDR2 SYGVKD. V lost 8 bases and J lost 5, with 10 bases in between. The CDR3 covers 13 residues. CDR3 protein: CAIARQDNSPLHF. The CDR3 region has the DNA TGTGCCATCGCGAGACAAGATAATTCACCCCTCCACTTT.

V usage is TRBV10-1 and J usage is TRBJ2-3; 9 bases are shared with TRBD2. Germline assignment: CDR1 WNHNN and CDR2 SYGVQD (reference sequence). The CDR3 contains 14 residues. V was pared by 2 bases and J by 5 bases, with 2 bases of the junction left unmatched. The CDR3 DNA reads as TGCGCCAGCAGTGAGCGGCGGGAGGGAGATACGCAGTATTTT. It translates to CASSERREGDTQYF.

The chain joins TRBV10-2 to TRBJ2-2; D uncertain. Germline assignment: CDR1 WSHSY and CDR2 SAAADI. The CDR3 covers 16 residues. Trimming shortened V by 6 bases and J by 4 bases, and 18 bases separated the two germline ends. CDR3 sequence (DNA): TGCGCCAGCAGGGACGGGCCCGGTCACCTCACCGGGGAGCTGTTTTTT. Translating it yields CASRDGPGHLTGELFF.

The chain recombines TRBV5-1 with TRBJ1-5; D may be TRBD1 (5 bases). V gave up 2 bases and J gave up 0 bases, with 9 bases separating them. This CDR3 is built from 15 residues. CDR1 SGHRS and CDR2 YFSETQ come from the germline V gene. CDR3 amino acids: CASSFGGYSNQPQHF. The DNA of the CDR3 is TGCGCCAGCAGCTTTGGGGGATATAGCAATCAGCCCCAGCATTTT.

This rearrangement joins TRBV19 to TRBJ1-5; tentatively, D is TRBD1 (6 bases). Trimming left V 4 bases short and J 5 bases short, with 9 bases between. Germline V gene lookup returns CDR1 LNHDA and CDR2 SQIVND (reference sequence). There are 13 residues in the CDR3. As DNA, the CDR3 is TGTGCCAGTAGTACCCCAGGGGATCAGCCCCAGCATTTT. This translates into CASSTPGDQPQHF.

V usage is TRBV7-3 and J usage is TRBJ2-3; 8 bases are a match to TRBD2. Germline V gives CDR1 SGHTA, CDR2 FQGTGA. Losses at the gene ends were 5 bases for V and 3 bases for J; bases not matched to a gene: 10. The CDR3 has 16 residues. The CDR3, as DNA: TGTGCCAGCAGCCTCACACCGGGAGGGAGGACAGATACGCAGTATTTT. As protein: CASSLTPGGRTDTQYF.

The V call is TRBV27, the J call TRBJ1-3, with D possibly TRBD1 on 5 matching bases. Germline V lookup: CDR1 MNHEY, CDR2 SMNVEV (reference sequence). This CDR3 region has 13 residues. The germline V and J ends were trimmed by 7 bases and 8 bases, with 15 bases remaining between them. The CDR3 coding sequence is TGTGCCAGCAATCGCCAGGGATCCGACACCATATATTTT. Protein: CASNRQGSDTIYF.

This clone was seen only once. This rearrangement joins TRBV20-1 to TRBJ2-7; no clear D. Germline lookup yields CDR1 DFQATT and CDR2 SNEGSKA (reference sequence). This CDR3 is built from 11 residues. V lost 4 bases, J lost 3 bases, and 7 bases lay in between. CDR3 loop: CSATNSYEQYF. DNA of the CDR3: TGCAGTGCTACGAACAGCTACGAGCAGTACTTC.

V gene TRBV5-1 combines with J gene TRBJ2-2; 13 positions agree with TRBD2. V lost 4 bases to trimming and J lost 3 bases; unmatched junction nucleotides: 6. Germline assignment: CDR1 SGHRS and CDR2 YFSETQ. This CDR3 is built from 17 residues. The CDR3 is CASSEGTSGRDTGELFF. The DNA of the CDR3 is TGCGCCAGCAGCGAGGGAACTAGCGGGAGGGACACCGGGGAGCTGTTTTTT.

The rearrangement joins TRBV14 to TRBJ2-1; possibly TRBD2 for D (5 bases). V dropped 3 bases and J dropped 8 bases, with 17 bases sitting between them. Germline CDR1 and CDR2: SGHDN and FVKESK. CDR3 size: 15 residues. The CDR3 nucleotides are TGTGCCAGCAGCCAGGGAGTCCATAATGTCGATGAGCAGTTCTTC. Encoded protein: CASSQGVHNVDEQFF.

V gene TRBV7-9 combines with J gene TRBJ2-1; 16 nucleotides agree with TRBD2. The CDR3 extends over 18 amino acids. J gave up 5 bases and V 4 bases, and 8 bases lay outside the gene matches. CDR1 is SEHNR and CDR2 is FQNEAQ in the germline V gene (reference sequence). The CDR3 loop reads CASSSLGLAGGLHNEQFF. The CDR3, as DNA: TGTGCCAGCAGCTCGTTGGGACTAGCGGGAGGGTTACACAATGAGCAGTTCTTC.

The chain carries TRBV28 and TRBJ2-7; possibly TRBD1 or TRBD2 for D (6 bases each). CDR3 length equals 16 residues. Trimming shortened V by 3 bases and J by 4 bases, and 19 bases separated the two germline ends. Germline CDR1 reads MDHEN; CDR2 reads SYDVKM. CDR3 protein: CASSLAGQGTVYEQYF. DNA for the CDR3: TGTGCCAGCAGTTTGGCTGGTCAGGGGACTGTTTACGAGCAGTACTTC.

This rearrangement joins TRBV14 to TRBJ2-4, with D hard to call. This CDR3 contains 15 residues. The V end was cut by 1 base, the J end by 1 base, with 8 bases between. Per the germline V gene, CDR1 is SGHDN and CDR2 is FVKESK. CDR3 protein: CASSQGSVAKNIQYF. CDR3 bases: TGTGCCAGCAGCCAAGGATCTGTGGCCAAAAACATTCAGTACTTC.

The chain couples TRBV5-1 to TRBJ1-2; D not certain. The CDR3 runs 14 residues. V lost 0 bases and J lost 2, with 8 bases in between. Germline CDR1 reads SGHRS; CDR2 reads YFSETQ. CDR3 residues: CASSLGGPNYGYTF. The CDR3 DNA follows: TGCGCCAGCAGCTTGGGGGGTCCCAACTATGGCTACACCTTC.

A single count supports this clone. This chain's CDR3 is CAISDTVGTSDTDTQYF. The CDR3 region has the DNA TGTGCCATCAGTGATACGGTCGGGACTAGCGATACAGATACGCAGTATTTT. This sequence joins TRBV10-3 and TRBJ2-3; 10 bases agree with TRBD2. V lost 3 bases, J lost 3 bases, and 9 bases stayed unmatched. The germline V gene has CDR1 ENHRY and CDR2 SYGVKD. CDR3 length equals 17 residues.

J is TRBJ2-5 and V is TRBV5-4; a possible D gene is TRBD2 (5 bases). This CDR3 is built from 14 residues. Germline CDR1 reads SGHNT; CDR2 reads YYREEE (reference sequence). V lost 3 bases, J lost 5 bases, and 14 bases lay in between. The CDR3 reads CASSSSGSHETQYF. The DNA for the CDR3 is TGTGCCAGCAGCTCCTCGGGGTCACACGAGACCCAGTACTTC.

As DNA, the CDR3 is TGCAGGGCGGGGCGTGAAGCTTTCTTT. Encoded protein: CRAGREAFF. This chain connects TRBV20-1 to TRBJ1-1, with D possibly matching TRBD1 (5 bases). CDR3 length: 9 amino acids. Germline loops: CDR1 DFQATT, CDR2 SNEGSKA (reference sequence).

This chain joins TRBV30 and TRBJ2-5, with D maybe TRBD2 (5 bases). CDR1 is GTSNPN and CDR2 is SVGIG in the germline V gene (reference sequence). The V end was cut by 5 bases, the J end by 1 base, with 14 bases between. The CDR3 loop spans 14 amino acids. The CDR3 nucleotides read TGTGCCTGGTCACAGTGGACTGGCCAAGAGACCCAGTACTTC. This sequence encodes CAWSQWTGQETQYF. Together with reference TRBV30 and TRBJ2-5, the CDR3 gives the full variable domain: SQTIHQWPATLVQPVGSPLSLECTVEGTSNPNLYWYRQAAGRGLQLLFYSVGIGQISSEVPQNLSASRPQDRQFILSSKKLLLSDSGFYLCAWSQWTGQETQYFGPGTRLLVL.